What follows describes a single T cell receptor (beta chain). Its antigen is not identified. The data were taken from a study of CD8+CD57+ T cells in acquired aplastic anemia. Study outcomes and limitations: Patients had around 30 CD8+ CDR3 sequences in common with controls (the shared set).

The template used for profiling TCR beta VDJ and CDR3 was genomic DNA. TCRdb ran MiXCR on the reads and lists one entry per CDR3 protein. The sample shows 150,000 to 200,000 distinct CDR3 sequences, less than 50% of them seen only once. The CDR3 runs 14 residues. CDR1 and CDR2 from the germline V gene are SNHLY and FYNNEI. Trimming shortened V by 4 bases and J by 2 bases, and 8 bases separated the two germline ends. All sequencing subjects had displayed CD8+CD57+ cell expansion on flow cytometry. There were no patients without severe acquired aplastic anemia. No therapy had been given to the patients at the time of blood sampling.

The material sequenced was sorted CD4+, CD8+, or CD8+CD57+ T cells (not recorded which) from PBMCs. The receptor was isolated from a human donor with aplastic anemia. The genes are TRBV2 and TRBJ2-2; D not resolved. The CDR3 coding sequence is TGTGCCAGCAGTGCGGCACGAAACACCGGGGAGCTGTTTTTT. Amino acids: CASSAARNTGELFF. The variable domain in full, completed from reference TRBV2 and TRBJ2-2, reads EPEVTQTPSHQVTQMGQEVILRCVPISNHLYFYWYRQILGQKVEFLVSFYNNEISEKSEIFDDQFSVERPDGSNFTLKIRSTKLEDSAMYFCASSAARNTGELFFGEGSRLTVL.